The 15 T cell receptor beta chains below all came from one sample that was sequenced in a study of T cells expressing NK-cell markers. After re-calling the 5' RACE reads, TCRdb lists one entry per CDR3 protein, DNA absent. The sample is made up of some 410,000 distinct CDR3 sequences, and the top ten hold 7.3% of it. Input material: blood T cells: a sorted CD56 or NKG2C T cell subset, CD4+ or CD8+ T cells, or bulk PBMC T cells (not recorded which). These TCRs come from a woman between 18 and 75 years old in good health.

The chain has TRBV12-3 or TRBV12-4 and TRBJ1-1. The length of the CDR3 is 13 residues. CDR3 residues: CASSLDQSTEAFF.

The chain combines TRBV12-3 or TRBV12-4 with TRBJ2-2. This CDR3 contains 14 residues. This CDR3 reads CASTRRANTGELFF.

V is TRBV24-1 and J is TRBJ1-2; TCRdb picks TRBD1, but there is no DNA to check that call. The CDR3 is made up of 17 amino acids. Germline V gives CDR1 KGHDR, CDR2 SFDVKD. The CDR3 reads CATSDVARPGDNYGYTF.

The chain employs TRBV30 and TRBJ2-5. Germline assignment: CDR1 GTSNPN and CDR2 SVGIG (reference sequence). This CDR3 comprises 13 residues. CDR3 in amino acids: CAWSVRWSETQYF.

V and J are TRBV6-5 and TRBJ2-7; TCRdb's D gene call, TRBD2, goes unchecked for lack of DNA. There are 16 residues in the CDR3. Germline assignment: CDR1 MNHEY and CDR2 SVGAGI. CDR3: CASSYSALAGVFEQYF.

The genes are TRBV7-3 and TRBJ1-2; the D call of TRBD1 rests on TCRdb alone, since no DNA is present to check it. CDR1 is SGHTA, CDR2 FQGTGA, per germline. This CDR3 is built from 14 residues. The chain's CDR3 is CASGSDRGTAGYTF. Full variable domain (remainder filled in from reference TRBV7-3 and TRBJ1-2): GAGVSQTPSNKVTEKGKYVELRCDPISGHTALYWYRQSLGQGPEFLIYFQGTGAADDSGLPNDRFFAVRPEGSVSTLKIQRTERGDSAVYLCASGSDRGTAGYTFGSGTRLTVV.

V gene TRBV29-1 combines with J gene TRBJ1-4; TCRdb calls TRBD1, which cannot be checked without DNA. Per germline, CDR1 SQVTM and CDR2 ANQGSEA. This CDR3 has 13 residues. The CDR3 reads CSVVPAGDEKLFF.

CDR3 sequence: CASKKMAGVYNEQFF. This sequence joins TRBV6-4 and TRBJ2-1; TCRdb's D call, TRBD1, is unchecked because there is no DNA. Germline V gene sequence: CDR1 MRHNA, CDR2 SNTAGT. The CDR3 covers 15 residues.

J is TRBJ2-5 and V is TRBV7-2. The CDR3 consists of 15 residues. From germline, CDR1 is SGHTA and CDR2 FQGNSA. The CDR3 region is CASSLSRGNQETQYF.

The V call is TRBV20-1, the J call TRBJ2-1; TCRdb's assignment of TRBD2 cannot be checked, as there is no DNA. The germline gives CDR1 DFQATT, CDR2 SNEGSKA (reference sequence). The CDR3 contains 13 residues. The CDR3 sequence is CSARWWEGREQFF.

The V call is TRBV28, the J call TRBJ2-3; TCRdb indicates TRBD2, and absent DNA this call remains unverified. The CDR3 length is 18 residues. Per the germline V gene, CDR1 is MDHEN and CDR2 is SYDVKM. CDR3 sequence reads: CASTVPGLAGGPTGTQYF. The full variable domain, with the rest looked up from reference TRBV28 and TRBJ2-3, is DVKVTQSSRYLVKRTGEKVFLECVQDMDHENMFWYRQDPGLGLRLIYFSYDVKMKEKGDIPEGYSVSREKKERFSLILESASTNQTSMYLCASTVPGLAGGPTGTQYFGPGTRLTVL.

V is TRBV20-1 and J is TRBJ1-1; TCRdb picks TRBD1, but there is no DNA to check that call. This CDR3 is built from 13 residues. The germline gives CDR1 DFQATT, CDR2 SNEGSKA (reference sequence). The CDR3: CSAKGEGGQAAFF.

The chain links TRBV29-1 to TRBJ2-5; the TCRdb D gene call, TRBD1, has no DNA to confirm it. The CDR3 runs 12 residues. CDR1 SQVTM and CDR2 ANQGSEA come from the germline V gene. This CDR3 reads CSVHQGEETQYF.

The rearrangement uses TRBV3-1 and TRBJ1-2; with no DNA, the TCRdb D assignment of TRBD1 cannot be verified. Per germline, CDR1 LGHDT and CDR2 YNNKEL (reference sequence). The CDR3 covers 18 residues. The chain's CDR3 is CASSQESYRDPQDYGYTF.

The chain recombines TRBV6-5 with TRBJ1-2; TCRdb proposes TRBD1, but this gene call is untestable without DNA. From germline, CDR1 is MNHEY and CDR2 SVGAGI. The CDR3 has 12 amino acids. CDR3 sequence reads: CASSPGQGRYTF.